The 10 T cell receptor beta chains presented below share a single source sample, sequenced in a study of T cells after yellow fever vaccination. TCRdb processed the 5' RACE reads anew with MiXCR; each CDR3 protein has one entry. The sample records about 350,000 distinct CDR3 sequences, roughly 8.6% being singletons. The sample was PBMCs, taken approximately 40 days after the first yellow fever vaccination. The receptors were sampled from a man aged 18 to 35 who received the YFV17D yellow fever vaccine.

The chain links TRBV12-3 or TRBV12-4 to TRBJ1-4; weak D call: TRBD1 (5 bases). This CDR3 comprises 14 residues. Trimming cost V 3 bases and J 4 bases, with 9 bases left between them. The CDR3 loop reads CASSFRDGNEKLFF. The CDR3 DNA is TGTGCCAGCAGTTTTAGGGACGGTAATGAAAAACTGTTTTTT.

The chain uses TRBV3-1 and TRBJ2-3; no reliable D call. The V and J ends lost 1 base and 2 bases respectively, with 7 bases between them. The CDR3 length is 14 residues. The germline V gene has CDR1 LGHDT and CDR2 YNNKEL (reference sequence). CDR3 DNA: TGTGCCAGCAGCCAAGTTTATCCCACAGATACGCAGTATTTT. Protein sequence: CASSQVYPTDTQYF.

This clonotype was seen a few times. The chain combines TRBV11-1 with TRBJ1-1; no definite D call. Trimming stripped 4 bases from V and 7 bases from J, with 7 bases between. The CDR3 is 11 amino acids. Per germline, CDR1 SGHAT and CDR2 FQDESV (reference sequence). The DNA of the CDR3 is TGTGCCAGCAGCTGGGCGAGTGAAGCTTTCTTT. Translating gives CASSWASEAFF.

This chain joins TRBV7-2 and TRBJ1-5; no firm D call. The CDR3 has 12 amino acids. V lost 3 bases, J lost 7 bases, and 7 bases lay in between. Germline CDR1 SGHTA, CDR2 FQGNSA. CDR3 protein: CASSFGWQPQHF. The CDR3 bases are TGTGCCAGCAGCTTCGGTTGGCAGCCCCAGCATTTT.

To note about this clonotype: The DNA is left out, because the CDR3 cannot be placed on it with certainty; the CDR3 is given as TCRdb lists it. The rearrangement links TRBV30 to TRBJ2-5; the D call TRBD1 from the table was never checked on the DNA. CDR1 is GTSNPN, CDR2 SVGIG, per germline (reference sequence). The CDR3 is 13 amino acids long, termini counted. The CDR3 spells CAWGQGAWETRYF.

This clonotype was recorded many times. V is TRBV18 and J is TRBJ2-4; 13 bases are shared with TRBD2. Trimming removed 3 bases from V and 7 bases from J; junction bases left unmatched: 12. CDR3 length: 18 amino acids. Looked up from germline, CDR1 is KGHSH and CDR2 is LQKENI. Here the CDR3 reads CASSPPPHGLAGENIQYF. For the CDR3, the DNA is TGTGCCAGCTCACCGCCACCTCATGGACTAGCGGGAGAGAACATTCAGTACTTC.

This clonotype was seen only a few times. V is TRBV12-3 or TRBV12-4 and J is TRBJ2-1; D is unclear. CDR3 size: 14 residues. The V gene lost 5 bases and the J gene lost 8 bases, with 16 bases spanning the gap. The CDR3 protein is CASSATPLDYEQFF. The CDR3 DNA reads TGTGCCAGCAGTGCCACTCCGCTAGACTATGAGCAGTTCTTC.

This clonotype has ten or more counts. CDR3 nucleotide sequence: TGTGCCAGCAGCTGGAGGGACAGGTCCACAGATACGCAGTATTTT. The encoded protein is CASSWRDRSTDTQYF. The chain has TRBV5-5 and TRBJ2-3, with 8 bases lining up with TRBD1. Germline V lookup: CDR1 SGHKS, CDR2 YYEKEE (reference sequence). This CDR3 region has 15 residues. Trimming cost V 3 bases and J 2 bases; bases outside gene matches: 5.

The rearrangement links TRBV19 to TRBJ1-5, with D possibly matching TRBD1 (5 bases). CDR1 LNHDA and CDR2 SQIVND come from the germline V gene (reference sequence). Trimming took off 7 bases at V and 1 base at J, with 11 bases between the two ends. The CDR3 is made up of 14 amino acids. CDR3 bases: TGTGCCAGTAAAAGGGACGTCAGCAATCAGCCCCAGCATTTT. As protein: CASKRDVSNQPQHF.

This clonotype was seen a handful of times. The chain combines TRBV30 with TRBJ2-7, with 7 nucleotides matching TRBD1. The CDR3 is made up of 12 amino acids. CDR1 is GTSNPN and CDR2 is SVGIG in the germline V gene (reference sequence). Unmatched junction bases numbered 2, after V lost 1 base and J lost 5 bases. In DNA, the CDR3 is TGTGCCTGGAGTGGACAGGGTAACGAGCAGTACTTC. It specifies CAWSGQGNEQYF.